These T cell receptor beta chains were read from a single sample in a study of vaccination effects on CD4 cells after COVID-19. Antigen specificity for these receptors is unknown. Data came from immunoSEQ multiplex PCR; TCRdb stores just in-frame clones and leaves some out. This sample has about 24,000 clones, with around 63% found just once. This material consisted of CD4+ T cells from PBMCs cultured with SARS-CoV-2 spike peptides, taken after COVID-19 vaccination. The receptors here all came from a human donor who received a COVID-19 vaccine. Both conserved end residues are part of each CDR3. Each record gives: D gene, J gene, clone size, V gene, CDR3 DNA, CDR3 protein. A D gene is named only where the DNA matches it firmly. The size entry is marked missing in some rows and otherwise reads once, few, many or a size class.

. TRBJ2-5 once TRBV29-1 TGCAGCGTTGTTTGGGGTGGTGAGACCCAGTACTTC CSVVWGGETQYF
TRBD2 TRBJ2-3 . TRBV19 TGTGCCAGTAGTGCGATTAGCGGGGGGGGCACAGATACGCAGTATTTT CASSAISGGGTDTQYF
. TRBJ2-7 few TRBV2 TGTGCCAGCAGTGAATTCGGCAGCCCCGGAGGCGAGCAGTACTTC CASSEFGSPGGEQYF
TRBD1 TRBJ1-2 . TRBV11-2 TGTGCCAGCAGCCTGAACAGGGGTAACTATGGCTACACCTTC CASSLNRGNYGYTF
TRBD1 TRBJ1-2 . TRBV5-8 TGTGCCAGCAGCCCTGGACAGGAGCCCAACTATGGCTACACCTTC CASSPGQEPNYGYTF
. TRBJ2-7 few TRBV15 TGTGCCACCTCGAAAGGGTCCTACGAGCAGTACTTC CATSKGSYEQYF
. TRBJ2-7 . TRBV29-1 TGCAGCGTGGGGAACCCAAGCTACGAGCAGTACTTC CSVGNPSYEQYF
TRBD2 TRBJ2-2 . TRBV6-5 TGTGCCAGCAGTAGGAGGGAGGGTTATACCGGGGAGCTGTTTTTT CASSRREGYTGELFF
. TRBJ2-7 . TRBV10-2 TGCGCCAGCTCGAGGAGCGGGCTCTACGAGCAGTACTTC CASSRSGLYEQYF
. TRBJ1-5 . TRBV7-9 TGTGCCAGCAGCTTAAAGGGTGGTCAGCCCCAGCATTTT CASSLKGGQPQHF
TRBD2 TRBJ2-3 . TRBV29-1 TGCAGCGCCGGACGGGCGGGAGAGGGAGATACGCAGTATTTT CSAGRAGEGDTQYF
TRBD1 TRBJ1-6 . TRBV6-4 TGTGCCAGCAGTCCCGGGACAGGAGAGAATTCACCCCTCCACTTT CASSPGTGENSPLHF
TRBD1 TRBJ1-1 few TRBV6-1 TGTGCCAGCAGTGCGACAGGGGGCAGGAACACTGAAGCTTTCTTT CASSATGGRNTEAFF
TRBD2 TRBJ2-7 . TRBV27 TGTGCCAGCGGACGACTAGCGCCGAAAGGGGACGAGCAGTACTTC CASGRLAPKGDEQYF
. TRBJ2-3 . TRBV18 TGTGCCAGCTCACCTGGGGGGGCCTCAGATACGCAGTATTTT CASSPGGASDTQYF
. TRBJ1-4 once TRBV27 TGTGCCAGCAGTTCTCGACGGCCTTCGTCTGCCAATGAAAAACTGTTTTTT CASSSRRPSSANEKLFF
. TRBJ1-4 . TRBV6-5 TGTGCCAGCAGTTACCAGGGGTTGGATATTGAAAAACTGTTTTTT CASSYQGLDIEKLFF
. TRBJ2-1 few TRBV24-1 TGTGCCACCAGTGAGCATTTTAGCTCCTACAATGAGCAGTTCTTC CATSEHFSSYNEQFF
TRBD1 TRBJ2-1 . TRBV7-9 TGTGCCAGCAGCTTAGGGGCAGGGGGCGTTTATGAGCAGTTCTTC CASSLGAGGVYEQFF
. TRBJ1-2 few TRBV6-2/TRBV6-3 TGTGCCAGCAGTTATCGGGCAGATTCTGGCTACACCTTC CASSYRADSGYTF
. TRBJ2-3 . TRBV5-5 TGTGCCAGCAGCTCCGGGAGAGGCACAGATACGCAGTATTTT CASSSGRGTDTQYF
. TRBJ1-1 . TRBV27 TGTGCCAGCAGTTTATTCCAGAACATTGAAGCTTTCTTT CASSLFQNIEAFF
TRBD1 TRBJ2-1 . TRBV19 TGTGCCAGTAGTATGGGACAGGCTAGCAATGAGCAGTTCTTC CASSMGQASNEQFF
TRBD1 TRBJ1-3 . TRBV7-9 TGTGCCAGCAGCCCACCACCGGGACAGGGCCCTTCTGGAAACACCATATATTTT CASSPPPGQGPSGNTIYF
. TRBJ2-2 few TRBV5-1 TGCGCCAGCAGCTTAGGGGCGAACACCGGGGAGCTGTTTTTT CASSLGANTGELFF
TRBD1 TRBJ2-2 . TRBV6-6 TGTGCCAGCAGAGAGGGACAGGGGGGCACCGGGGAGCTGTTTTTT CASREGQGGTGELFF
TRBD1 TRBJ2-5 . TRBV5-1 TGCGCCAGCTCCGCACAGGGGCTAAAAGAGACCCAGTACTTC CASSAQGLKETQYF
TRBD1 TRBJ2-7 . TRBV19 TGTGCCAGTATGGGACAGCTATACGAGCAGTACTTC CASMGQLYEQYF